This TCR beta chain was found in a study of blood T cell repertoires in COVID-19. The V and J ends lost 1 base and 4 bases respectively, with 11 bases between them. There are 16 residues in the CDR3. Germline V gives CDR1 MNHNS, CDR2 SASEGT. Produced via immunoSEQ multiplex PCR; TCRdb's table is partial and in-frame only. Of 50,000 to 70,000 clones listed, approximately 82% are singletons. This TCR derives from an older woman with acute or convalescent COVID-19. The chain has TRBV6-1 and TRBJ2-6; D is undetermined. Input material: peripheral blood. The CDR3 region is CASSEVPVYGANVLTF. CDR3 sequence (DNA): TGTGCCAGCAGTGAAGTCCCGGTGTACGGGGCCAACGTCCTGACTTTC.